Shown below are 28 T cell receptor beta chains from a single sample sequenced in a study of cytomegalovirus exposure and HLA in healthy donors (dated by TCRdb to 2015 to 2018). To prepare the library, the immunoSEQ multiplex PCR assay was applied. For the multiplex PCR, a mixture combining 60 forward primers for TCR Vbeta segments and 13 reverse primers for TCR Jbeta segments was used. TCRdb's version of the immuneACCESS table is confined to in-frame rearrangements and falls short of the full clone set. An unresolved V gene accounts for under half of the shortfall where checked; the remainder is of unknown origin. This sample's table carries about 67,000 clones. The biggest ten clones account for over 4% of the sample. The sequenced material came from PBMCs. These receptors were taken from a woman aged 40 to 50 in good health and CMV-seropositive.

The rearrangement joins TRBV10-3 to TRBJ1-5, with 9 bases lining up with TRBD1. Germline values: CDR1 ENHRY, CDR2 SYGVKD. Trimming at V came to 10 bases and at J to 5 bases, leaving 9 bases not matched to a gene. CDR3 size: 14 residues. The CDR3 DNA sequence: TGTGCCACCTCAACAGGGGGCTCAGATCAGCCCCAGCATTTT. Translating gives CATSTGGSDQPQHF.

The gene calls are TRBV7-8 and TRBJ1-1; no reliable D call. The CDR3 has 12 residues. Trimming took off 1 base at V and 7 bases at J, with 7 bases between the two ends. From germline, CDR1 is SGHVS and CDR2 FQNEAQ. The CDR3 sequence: CASSLGGFEAFF. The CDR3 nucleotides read TGTGCCAGCAGCTTAGGAGGATTTGAAGCTTTCTTT. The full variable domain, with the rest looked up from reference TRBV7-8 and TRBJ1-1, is GAGVSQSPRYKVAKRGQDVALRCDPISGHVSLFWYQQALGQGPEFLTYFQNEAQLDKSGLPSDRFFAERPEGSVSTLKIQRTQQEDSAVYLCASSLGGFEAFFGQGTRLTVV.

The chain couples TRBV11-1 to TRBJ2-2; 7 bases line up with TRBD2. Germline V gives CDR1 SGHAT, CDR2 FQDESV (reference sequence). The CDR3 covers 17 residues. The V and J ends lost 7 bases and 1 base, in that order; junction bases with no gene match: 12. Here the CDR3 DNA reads TGTGCCAGCAACCCCCGGCGGGCTAGCGGGAACACCGGGGAGCTGTTTTTT. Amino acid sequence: CASNPRRASGNTGELFF.

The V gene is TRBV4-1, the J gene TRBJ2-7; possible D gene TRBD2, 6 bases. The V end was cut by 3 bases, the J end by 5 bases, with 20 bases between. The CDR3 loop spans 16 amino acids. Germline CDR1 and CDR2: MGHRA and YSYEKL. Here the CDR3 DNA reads TGCGCCAGCAGCCATGCCACAGGAGGGAATCGTCACGAGCAGTACTTC. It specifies CASSHATGGNRHEQYF.

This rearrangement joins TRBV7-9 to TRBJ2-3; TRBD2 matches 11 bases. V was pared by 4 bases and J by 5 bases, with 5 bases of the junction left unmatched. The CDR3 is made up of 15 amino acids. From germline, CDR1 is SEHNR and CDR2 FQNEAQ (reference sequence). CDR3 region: CASSSIGLAGDTQYF. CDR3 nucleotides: TGTGCCAGCAGCTCAATCGGACTAGCGGGAGATACGCAGTATTTT.

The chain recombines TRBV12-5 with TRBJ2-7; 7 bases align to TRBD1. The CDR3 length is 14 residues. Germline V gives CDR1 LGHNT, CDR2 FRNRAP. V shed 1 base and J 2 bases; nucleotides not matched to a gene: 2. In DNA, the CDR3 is TGTGCTAGTGGTTTGGACAGGGGCGCCTACGAGCAGTACTTC. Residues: CASGLDRGAYEQYF.

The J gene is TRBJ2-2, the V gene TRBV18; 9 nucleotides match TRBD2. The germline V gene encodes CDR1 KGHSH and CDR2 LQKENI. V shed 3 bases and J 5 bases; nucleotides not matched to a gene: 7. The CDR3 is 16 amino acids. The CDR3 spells CASSPAGGFVTGELFF. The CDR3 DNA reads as TGTGCCAGCTCACCTGCGGGAGGGTTTGTGACCGGGGAGCTGTTTTTT.

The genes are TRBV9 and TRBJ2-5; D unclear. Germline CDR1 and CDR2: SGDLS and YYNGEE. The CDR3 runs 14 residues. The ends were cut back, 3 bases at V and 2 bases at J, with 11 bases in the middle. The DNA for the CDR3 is TGTGCCAGCAGCGACCACGCGTATCAAGAGACCCAGTACTTC. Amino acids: CASSDHAYQETQYF.

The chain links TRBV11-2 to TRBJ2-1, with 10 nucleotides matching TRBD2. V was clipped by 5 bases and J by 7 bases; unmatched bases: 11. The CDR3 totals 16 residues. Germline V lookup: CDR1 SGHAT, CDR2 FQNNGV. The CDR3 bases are TGTGCCAGCAGCCGAGAAGTATCTAGCGGGAGAAATGAGCAGTTCTTC. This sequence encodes CASSREVSSGRNEQFF. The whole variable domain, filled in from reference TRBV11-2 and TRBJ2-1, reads EAGVAQSPRYKIIEKRQSVAFWCNPISGHATLYWYQQILGQGPKLLIQFQNNGVVDDSQLPKDRFSAERLKGVDSTLKIQPAKLEDSAVYLCASSREVSSGRNEQFFGPGTRLTVL.

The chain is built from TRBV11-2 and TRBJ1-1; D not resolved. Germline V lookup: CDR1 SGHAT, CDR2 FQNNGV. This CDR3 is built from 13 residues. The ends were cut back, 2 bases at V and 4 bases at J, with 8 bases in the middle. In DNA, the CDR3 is TGTGCCAGCAGCTTACGGGGATCCACTGAAGCTTTCTTT. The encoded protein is CASSLRGSTEAFF. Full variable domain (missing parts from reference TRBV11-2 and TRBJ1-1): EAGVAQSPRYKIIEKRQSVAFWCNPISGHATLYWYQQILGQGPKLLIQFQNNGVVDDSQLPKDRFSAERLKGVDSTLKIQPAKLEDSAVYLCASSLRGSTEAFFGQGTRLTVV.

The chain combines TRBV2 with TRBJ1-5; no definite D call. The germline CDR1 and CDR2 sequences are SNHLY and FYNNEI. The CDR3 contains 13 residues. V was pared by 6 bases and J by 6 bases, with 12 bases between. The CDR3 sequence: CASRAGLIQPQHF. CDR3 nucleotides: TGTGCCAGCAGGGCAGGCTTAATTCAGCCCCAGCATTTT.

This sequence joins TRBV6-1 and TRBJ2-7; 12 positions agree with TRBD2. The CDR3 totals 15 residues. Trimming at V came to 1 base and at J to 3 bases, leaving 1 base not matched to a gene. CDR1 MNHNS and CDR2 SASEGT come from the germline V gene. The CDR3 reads CASSEELAGGYEQYF. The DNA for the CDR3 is TGTGCCAGCAGTGAAGAACTAGCGGGGGGCTACGAGCAGTACTTC.

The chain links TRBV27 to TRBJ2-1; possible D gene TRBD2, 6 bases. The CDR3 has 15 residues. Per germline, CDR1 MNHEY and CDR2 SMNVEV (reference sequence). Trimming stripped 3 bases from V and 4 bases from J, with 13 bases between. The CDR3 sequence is CASSFGQGGYNEQFF. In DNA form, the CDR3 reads TGTGCCAGCAGTTTCGGACAAGGAGGGTACAATGAGCAGTTCTTC.

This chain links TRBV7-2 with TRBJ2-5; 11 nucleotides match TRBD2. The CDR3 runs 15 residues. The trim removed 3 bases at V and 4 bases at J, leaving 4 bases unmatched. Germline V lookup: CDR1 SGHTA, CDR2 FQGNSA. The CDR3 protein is CASSFSGGAGETQYF. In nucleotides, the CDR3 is TGTGCCAGCAGCTTTAGCGGGGGGGCGGGAGAGACCCAGTACTTC.

The DNA for the CDR3 is TGTGCCTGGAGTCGTTTGAGTAAAAGCTATGGCTACACCTTC. The encoded protein is CAWSRLSKSYGYTF. This chain links TRBV30 with TRBJ1-2; D unresolved. The V end lost 2 bases, the J end lost 4 bases, and 14 bases lay between the germline ends. This CDR3 region has 14 residues. The germline gives CDR1 GTSNPN, CDR2 SVGIG (reference sequence).

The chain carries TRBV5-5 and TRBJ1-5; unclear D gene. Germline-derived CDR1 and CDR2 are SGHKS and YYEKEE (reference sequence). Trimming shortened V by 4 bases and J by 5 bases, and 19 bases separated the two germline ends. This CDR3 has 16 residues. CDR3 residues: CASSLWASSSDQPQHF. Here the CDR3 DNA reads TGTGCCAGCAGCCTTTGGGCCTCCTCTTCCGATCAGCCCCAGCATTTT. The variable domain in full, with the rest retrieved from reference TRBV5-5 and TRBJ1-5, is DAGVTQSPTHLIKTRGQQVTLRCSPISGHKSVSWYQQVLGQGPQFIFQYYEKEERGRGNFPDRFSARQFPNYSSELNVNALLLGDSALYLCASSLWASSSDQPQHFGDGTRLSIL.

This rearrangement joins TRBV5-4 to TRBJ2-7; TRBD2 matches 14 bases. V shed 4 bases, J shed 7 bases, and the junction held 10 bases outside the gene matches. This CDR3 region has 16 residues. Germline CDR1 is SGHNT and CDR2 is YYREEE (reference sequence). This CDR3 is CASSRTSGGPGWEQYF. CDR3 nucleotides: TGTGCCAGCAGCAGGACTAGCGGGGGGCCGGGGTGGGAGCAGTACTTC.

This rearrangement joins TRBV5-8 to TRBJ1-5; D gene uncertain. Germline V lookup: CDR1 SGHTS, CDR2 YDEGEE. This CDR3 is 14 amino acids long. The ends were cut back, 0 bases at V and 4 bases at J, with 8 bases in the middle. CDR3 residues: CASSLGQANQPQHF. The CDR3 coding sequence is TGTGCCAGCAGCTTGGGGCAGGCGAATCAGCCCCAGCATTTT.

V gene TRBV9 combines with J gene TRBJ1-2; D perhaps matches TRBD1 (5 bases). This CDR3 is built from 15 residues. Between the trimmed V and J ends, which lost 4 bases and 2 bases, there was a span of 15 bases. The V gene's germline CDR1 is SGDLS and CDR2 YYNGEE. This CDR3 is CASSPQAGRNYGYTF. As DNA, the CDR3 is TGTGCCAGCAGCCCCCAGGCAGGGCGGAACTATGGCTACACCTTC.

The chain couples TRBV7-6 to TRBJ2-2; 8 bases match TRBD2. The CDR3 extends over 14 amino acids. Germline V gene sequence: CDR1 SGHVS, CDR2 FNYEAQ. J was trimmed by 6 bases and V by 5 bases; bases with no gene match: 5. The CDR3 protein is CASSLPRGAGELFF. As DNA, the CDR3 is TGTGCCAGCAGCCTCCCGCGGGGGGCCGGGGAGCTGTTTTTT.

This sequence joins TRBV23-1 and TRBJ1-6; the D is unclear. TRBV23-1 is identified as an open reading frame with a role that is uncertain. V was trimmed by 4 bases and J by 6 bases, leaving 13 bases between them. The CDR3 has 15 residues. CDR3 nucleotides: TGCGCCAGCAGTCTGCAGGACTGCCGTAATTCACCCCTCCACTTT. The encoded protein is CASSLQDCRNSPLHF.

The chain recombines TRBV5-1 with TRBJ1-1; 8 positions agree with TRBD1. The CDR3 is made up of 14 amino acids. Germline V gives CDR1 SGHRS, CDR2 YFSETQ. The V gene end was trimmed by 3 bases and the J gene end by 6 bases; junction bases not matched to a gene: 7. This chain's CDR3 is CASSYGQGRPEAFF. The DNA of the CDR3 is TGCGCCAGCAGCTACGGACAGGGTCGTCCTGAAGCTTTCTTT. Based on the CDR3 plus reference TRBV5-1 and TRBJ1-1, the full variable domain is KAGVTQTPRYLIKTRGQQVTLSCSPISGHRSVSWYQQTPGQGLQFLFEYFSETQRNKGNFPGRFSGRQFSNSRSEMNVSTLELGDSALYLCASSYGQGRPEAFFGQGTRLTVV.

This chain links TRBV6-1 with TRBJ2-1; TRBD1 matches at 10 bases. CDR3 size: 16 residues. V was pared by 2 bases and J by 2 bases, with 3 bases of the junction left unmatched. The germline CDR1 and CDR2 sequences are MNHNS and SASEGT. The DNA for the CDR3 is TGTGCCAGCAGTGAACCCGGACAGGGGGCCTACAATGAGCAGTTCTTC. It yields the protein CASSEPGQGAYNEQFF.

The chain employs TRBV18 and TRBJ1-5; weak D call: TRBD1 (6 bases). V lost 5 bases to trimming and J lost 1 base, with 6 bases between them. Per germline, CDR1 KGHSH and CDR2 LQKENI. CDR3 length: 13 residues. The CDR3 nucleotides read TGTGCCAGCTCAAGGGGGAGCAATCAGCCCCAGCATTTT. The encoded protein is CASSRGSNQPQHF.

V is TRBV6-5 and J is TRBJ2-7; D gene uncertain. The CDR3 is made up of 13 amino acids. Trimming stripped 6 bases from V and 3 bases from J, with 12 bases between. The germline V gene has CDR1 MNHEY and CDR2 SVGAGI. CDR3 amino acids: CASSDQPGYEQYF. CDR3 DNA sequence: TGTGCCAGCAGCGACCAGCCAGGCTACGAGCAGTACTTC.

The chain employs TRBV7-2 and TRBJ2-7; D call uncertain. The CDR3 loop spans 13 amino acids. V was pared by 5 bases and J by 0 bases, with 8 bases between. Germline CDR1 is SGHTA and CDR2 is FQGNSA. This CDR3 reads CASSPTSSYEQYF. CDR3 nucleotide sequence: TGTGCCAGCAGCCCAACGAGCTCCTACGAGCAGTACTTC. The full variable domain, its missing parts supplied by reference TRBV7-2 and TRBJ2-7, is GAGVSQSPSNKVTEKGKDVELRCDPISGHTALYWYRQSLGQGLEFLIYFQGNSAPDKSGLPSDRFSAERTGGSVSTLTIQRTQQEDSAVYLCASSPTSSYEQYFGPGTRLTVT.

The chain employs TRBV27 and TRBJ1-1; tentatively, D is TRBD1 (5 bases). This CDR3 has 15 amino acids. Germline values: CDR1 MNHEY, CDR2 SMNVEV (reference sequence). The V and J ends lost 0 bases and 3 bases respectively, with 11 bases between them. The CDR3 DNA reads TGTGCCAGCAGTTTATCGCTACAGGTATACACTGAAGCTTTCTTT. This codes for CASSLSLQVYTEAFF.

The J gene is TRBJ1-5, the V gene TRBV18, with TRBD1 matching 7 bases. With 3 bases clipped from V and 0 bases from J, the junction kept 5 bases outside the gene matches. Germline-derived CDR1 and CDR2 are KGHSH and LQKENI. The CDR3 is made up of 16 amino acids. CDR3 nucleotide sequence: TGTGCCAGCTCACCGGTCCGGGACAGTAGCAATCAGCCCCAGCATTTT. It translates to CASSPVRDSSNQPQHF.